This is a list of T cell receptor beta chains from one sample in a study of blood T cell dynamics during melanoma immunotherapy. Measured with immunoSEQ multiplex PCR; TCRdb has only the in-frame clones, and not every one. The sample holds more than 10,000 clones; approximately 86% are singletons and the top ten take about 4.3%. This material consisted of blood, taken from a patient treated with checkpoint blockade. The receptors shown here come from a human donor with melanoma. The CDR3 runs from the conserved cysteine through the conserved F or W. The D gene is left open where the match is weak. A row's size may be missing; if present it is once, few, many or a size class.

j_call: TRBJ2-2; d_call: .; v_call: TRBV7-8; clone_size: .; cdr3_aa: CASSPEGRLASGELFF; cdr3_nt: TGTGCCAGCAGCCCAGAGGGGAGGCTAGCCTCCGGGGAGCTGTTTTTT
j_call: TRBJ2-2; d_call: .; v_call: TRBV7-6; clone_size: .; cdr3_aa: CASSHARLVNTGELFF; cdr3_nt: TGTGCCAGCAGCCACGCGCGCCTGGTCAACACCGGGGAGCTGTTTTTT
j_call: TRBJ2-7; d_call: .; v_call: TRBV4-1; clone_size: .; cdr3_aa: CASSQGYREVEQYF; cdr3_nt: TGCGCCAGCAGCCAAGGGTACAGGGAAGTCGAGCAGTACTTC
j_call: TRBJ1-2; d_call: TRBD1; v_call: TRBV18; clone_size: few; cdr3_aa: CASSQDRDGYTF; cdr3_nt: TGTGCCAGCTCCCAGGACAGGGACGGCTACACCTTC
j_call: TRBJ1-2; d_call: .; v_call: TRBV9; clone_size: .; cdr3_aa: CASSYRGSTNYGYTF; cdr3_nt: TGTGCCAGCAGCTACAGAGGGTCTACTAACTATGGCTACACCTTC
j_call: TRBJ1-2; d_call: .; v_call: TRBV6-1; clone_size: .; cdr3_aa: CASSERDSDGYTF; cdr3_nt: TGTGCCAGCAGTGAAAGAGACAGTGATGGCTACACCTTC
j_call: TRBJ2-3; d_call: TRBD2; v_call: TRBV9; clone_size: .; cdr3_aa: CASSVEGRGSGRGTDTQYF; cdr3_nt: TGTGCCAGCAGCGTAGAGGGGCGAGGGAGCGGGAGGGGCACAGATACGCAGTATTTT
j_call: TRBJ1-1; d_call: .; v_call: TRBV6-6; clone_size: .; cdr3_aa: CASSITENTEAFF; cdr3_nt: TGTGCCAGCAGTATAACAGAGAACACTGAAGCTTTCTTT
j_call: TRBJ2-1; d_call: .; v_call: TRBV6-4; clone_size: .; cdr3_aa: CASSEVTGTINEQFF; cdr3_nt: TGTGCCAGCAGTGAAGTAACAGGGACTATCAATGAGCAGTTCTTC
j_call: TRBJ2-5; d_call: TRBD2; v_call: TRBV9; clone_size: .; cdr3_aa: CASNRGGGRETQYF; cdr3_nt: TGTGCCAGCAACCGAGGCGGGGGGCGGGAGACCCAGTACTTC
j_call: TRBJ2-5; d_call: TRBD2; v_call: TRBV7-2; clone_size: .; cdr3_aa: CASSLALAGGWQETQYF; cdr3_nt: TGTGCCAGCAGCTTAGCGCTGGCGGGGGGGTGGCAAGAGACCCAGTACTTC
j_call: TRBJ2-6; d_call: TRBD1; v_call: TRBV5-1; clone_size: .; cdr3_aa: CASPMGQGVAGANVLTF; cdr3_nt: TGCGCCAGCCCCATGGGACAGGGGGTAGCGGGGGCCAACGTCCTGACTTTC
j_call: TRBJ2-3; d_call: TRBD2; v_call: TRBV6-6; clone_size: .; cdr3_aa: CASSSKAGGPTDTQYF; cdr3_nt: TGTGCCAGCAGTAGTAAAGCGGGGGGGCCGACAGATACGCAGTATTTT
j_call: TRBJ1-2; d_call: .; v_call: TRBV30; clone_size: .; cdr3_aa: CAWIGKGTNYGYTF; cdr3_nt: TGTGCCTGGATAGGGAAGGGGACGAACTATGGCTACACCTTC
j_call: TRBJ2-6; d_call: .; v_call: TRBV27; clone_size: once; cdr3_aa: CASSWGESPSGANVLTF; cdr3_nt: TGTGCCAGCAGTTGGGGTGAGTCACCCTCTGGGGCCAACGTCCTGACTTTC
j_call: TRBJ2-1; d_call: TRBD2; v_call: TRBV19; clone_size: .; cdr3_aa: CASSGRGGVRNEQFF; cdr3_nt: TGTGCCAGTAGTGGTCGGGGGGGGGTACGCAATGAGCAGTTCTTC
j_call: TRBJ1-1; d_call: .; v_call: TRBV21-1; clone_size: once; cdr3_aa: CASSNIGSPEAFF; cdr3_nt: TGTGCCAGCAGCAACATAGGGAGCCCCGAAGCTTTCTTT
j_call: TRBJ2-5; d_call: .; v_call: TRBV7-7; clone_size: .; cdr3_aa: CASSGGETQYF; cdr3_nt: TGTGCCAGTTCCGGGGGAGAGACCCAGTACTTC
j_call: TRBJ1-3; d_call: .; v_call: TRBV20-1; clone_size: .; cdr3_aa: CSASYGNTIYF; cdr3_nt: TGCAGTGCTAGTTATGGAAACACCATATATTTT
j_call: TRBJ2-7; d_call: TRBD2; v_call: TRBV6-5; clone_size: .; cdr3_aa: CANRAGTSGSYEQYF; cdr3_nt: TGTGCCAACAGAGCCGGGACTAGCGGGAGTTACGAGCAGTACTTC
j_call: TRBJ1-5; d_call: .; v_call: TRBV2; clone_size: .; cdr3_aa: CASEDGNQPQHF; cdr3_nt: TGTGCCAGCGAAGACGGCAATCAGCCCCAGCATTTT
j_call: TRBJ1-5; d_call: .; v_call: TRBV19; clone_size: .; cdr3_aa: CASSPLLGRGRGDNQPQHF; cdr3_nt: TGTGCCAGTAGTCCCCTTCTTGGAAGGGGACGAGGTGACAATCAGCCCCAGCATTTT
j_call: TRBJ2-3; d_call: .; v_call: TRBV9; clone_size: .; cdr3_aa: CASSHLSWSTDTQYF; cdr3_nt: TGTGCCAGCAGCCACTTGAGTTGGAGCACAGATACGCAGTATTTT
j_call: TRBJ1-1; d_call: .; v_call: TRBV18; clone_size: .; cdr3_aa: CASSPNRDKPAFF; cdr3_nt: TGTGCCAGCTCACCTAATCGGGACAAACCTGCTTTCTTT
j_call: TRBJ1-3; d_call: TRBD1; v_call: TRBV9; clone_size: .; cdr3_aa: CASSVNSGTGAGNTIYF; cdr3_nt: TGTGCCAGCAGCGTAAATTCCGGGACAGGGGCGGGGAACACCATATATTTT
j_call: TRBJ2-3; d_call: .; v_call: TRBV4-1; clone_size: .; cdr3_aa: CASSQALRGGGADTQYF; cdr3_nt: TGCGCCAGCAGCCAAGCCTTGAGGGGGGGAGGCGCAGATACGCAGTATTTT
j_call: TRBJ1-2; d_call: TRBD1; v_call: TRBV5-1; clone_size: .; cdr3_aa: CASQAGAGGFNYGYTF; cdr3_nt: TGCGCCAGTCAGGCGGGGGCAGGGGGCTTTAACTATGGCTACACCTTC
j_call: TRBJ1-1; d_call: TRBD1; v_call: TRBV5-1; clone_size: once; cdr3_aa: CASSGNRGDTEAFF; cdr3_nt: TGCGCCAGCAGCGGAAACAGGGGGGACACTGAAGCTTTCTTT
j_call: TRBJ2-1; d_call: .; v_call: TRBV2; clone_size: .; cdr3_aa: CASTRGTISEQFF; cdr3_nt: TGTGCCAGCACGAGAGGGACAATTAGTGAGCAGTTCTTC
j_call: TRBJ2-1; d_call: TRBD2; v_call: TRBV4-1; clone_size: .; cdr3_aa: CASSHPWTSGRPILYNEQFF; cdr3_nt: TGCGCCAGCAGCCACCCCTGGACTAGCGGGAGGCCTATATTATACAATGAGCAGTTCTTC
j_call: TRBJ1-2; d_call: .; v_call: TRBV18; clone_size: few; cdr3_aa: CASSPRSGESGYTF; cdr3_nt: TGTGCCAGCTCACCAAGGTCGGGGGAGAGCGGCTACACCTTC
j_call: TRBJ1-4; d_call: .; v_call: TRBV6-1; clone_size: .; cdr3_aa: CASISAERKLFF; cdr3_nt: TGTGCCAGCATTTCGGCGGAAAGGAAACTGTTTTTT
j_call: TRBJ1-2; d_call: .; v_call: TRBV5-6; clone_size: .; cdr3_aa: CASSFRWGSRRQNYGYTF; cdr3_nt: TGTGCCAGCAGCTTTCGTTGGGGATCCAGGCGACAGAACTATGGCTACACCTTC
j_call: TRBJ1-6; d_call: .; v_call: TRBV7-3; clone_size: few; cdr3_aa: CASSLSGDSPLHF; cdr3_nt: TGTGCCAGCAGCTTATCGGGGGATTCACCCCTCCACTTT
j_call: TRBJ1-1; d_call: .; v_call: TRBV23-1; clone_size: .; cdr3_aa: CASSQSGGRMDTEAFF; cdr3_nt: TGCGCCAGCAGTCAATCGGGGGGGCGGATGGACACTGAAGCTTTCTTT
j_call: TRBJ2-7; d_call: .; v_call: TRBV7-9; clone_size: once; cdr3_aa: CASSLSAATQYF; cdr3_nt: TGTGCCAGCAGCCTATCCGCAGCGACGCAGTACTTC
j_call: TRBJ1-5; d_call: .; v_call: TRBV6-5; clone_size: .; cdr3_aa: CASAGTENQPQHF; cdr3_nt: TGTGCCAGCGCTGGGACCGAGAATCAGCCCCAGCATTTT
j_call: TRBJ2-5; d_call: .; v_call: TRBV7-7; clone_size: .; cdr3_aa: CASSLVWEPLQTQYF; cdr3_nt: TGTGCCAGCAGCCTGGTGTGGGAGCCCCTACAGACCCAGTACTTC
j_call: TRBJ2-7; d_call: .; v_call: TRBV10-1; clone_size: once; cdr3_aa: CASSSRVGYEQYF; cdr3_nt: TGCGCCAGCAGTTCCAGGGTAGGCTACGAGCAGTACTTC
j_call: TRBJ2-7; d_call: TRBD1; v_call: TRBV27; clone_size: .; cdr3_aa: CASSPPGTGGVQYF; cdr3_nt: TGTGCCAGCAGTCCCCCCGGGACAGGGGGTGTGCAGTACTTC
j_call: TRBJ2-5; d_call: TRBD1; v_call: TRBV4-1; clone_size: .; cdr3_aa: CASSQARDRVMETQYF; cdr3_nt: TGCGCCAGCAGCCAAGCAAGGGACAGGGTGATGGAGACCCAGTACTTC
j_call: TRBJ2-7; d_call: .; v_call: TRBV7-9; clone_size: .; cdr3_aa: CASSLAGDEQYF; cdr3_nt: TGTGCCAGCAGCTTAGCAGGGGACGAGCAGTACTTC
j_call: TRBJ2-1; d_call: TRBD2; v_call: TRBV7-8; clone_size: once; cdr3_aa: CASSFRWGRANEQFF; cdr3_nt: TGTGCCAGCAGCTTTAGATGGGGGAGGGCCAATGAGCAGTTCTTC
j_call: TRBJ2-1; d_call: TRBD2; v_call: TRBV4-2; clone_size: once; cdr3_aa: CASSQGEGRGGYNEQFF; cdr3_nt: TGTGCCAGCAGCCAAGGGGAGGGCCGGGGCGGCTACAATGAGCAGTTCTTC
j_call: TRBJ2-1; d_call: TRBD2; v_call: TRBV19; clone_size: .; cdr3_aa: CASSIQGGRASEQFF; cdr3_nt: TGTGCCAGTAGTATTCAGGGCGGGAGGGCTTCTGAGCAGTTCTTC
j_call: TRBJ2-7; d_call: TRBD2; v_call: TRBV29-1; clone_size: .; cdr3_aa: CSVGPGTSLSYEQYF; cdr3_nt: TGCAGCGTTGGCCCCGGGACTAGCCTCTCCTACGAGCAGTACTTC
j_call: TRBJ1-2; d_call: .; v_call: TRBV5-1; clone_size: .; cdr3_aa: CASSLRGTALDGYTF; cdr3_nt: TGCGCCAGCAGCTTGCGAGGGACGGCGTTAGACGGCTACACCTTC
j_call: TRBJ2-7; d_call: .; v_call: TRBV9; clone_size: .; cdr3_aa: CASSAGDSRYEQYF; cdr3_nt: TGTGCCAGCAGCGCGGGGGATTCCCGCTACGAGCAGTACTTC